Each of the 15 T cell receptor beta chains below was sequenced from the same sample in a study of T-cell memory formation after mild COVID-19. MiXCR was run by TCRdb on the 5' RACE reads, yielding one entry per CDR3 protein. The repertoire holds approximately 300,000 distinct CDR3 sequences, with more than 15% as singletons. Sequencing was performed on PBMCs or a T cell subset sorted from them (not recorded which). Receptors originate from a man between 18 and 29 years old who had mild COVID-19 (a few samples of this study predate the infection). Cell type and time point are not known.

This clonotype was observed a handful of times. CDR3 loop: CASSNSGGRTHEQFF. Written as DNA, the CDR3 is TGTGCCAGCAGCAATAGCGGGGGGCGGACGCATGAGCAGTTCTTC. The chain recombines TRBV3-1 with TRBJ2-1, with 10 bases identical to TRBD2. CDR1 is LGHDT, CDR2 YNNKEL, per germline (reference sequence). The CDR3 is made up of 15 amino acids. The V gene end was trimmed by 5 bases and the J gene end by 8 bases; junction bases not matched to a gene: 9.

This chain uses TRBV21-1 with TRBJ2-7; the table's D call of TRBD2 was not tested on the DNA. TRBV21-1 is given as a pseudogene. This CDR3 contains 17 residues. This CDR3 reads CASSRPFRLASSYEQYV. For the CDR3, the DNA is TGTGCCAGCAGCAGACCGTTTAGACTAGCATCTTCCTACGAGCAGTACGTC.

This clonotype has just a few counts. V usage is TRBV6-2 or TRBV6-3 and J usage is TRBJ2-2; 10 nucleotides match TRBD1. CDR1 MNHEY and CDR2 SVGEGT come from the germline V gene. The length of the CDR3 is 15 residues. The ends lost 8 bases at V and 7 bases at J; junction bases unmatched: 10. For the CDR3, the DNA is TGTGCCAGCTGGAGGGACAGGGGAATTGTCGGGGAGCTGTTTTTT. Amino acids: CASWRDRGIVGELFF.

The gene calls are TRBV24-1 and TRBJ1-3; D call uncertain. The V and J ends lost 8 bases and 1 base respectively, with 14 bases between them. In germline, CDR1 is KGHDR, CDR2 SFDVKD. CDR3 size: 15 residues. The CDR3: CATTPMAPSGNTIYF. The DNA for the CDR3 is TGTGCCACCACCCCGATGGCACCTTCTGGAAACACCATATATTTT.

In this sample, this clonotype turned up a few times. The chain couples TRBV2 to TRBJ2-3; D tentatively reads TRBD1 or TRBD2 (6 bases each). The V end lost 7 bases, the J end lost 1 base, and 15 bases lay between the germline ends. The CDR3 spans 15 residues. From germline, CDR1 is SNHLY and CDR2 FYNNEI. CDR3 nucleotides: TGTGCCAGCACCTTGGAGGGGGGCCGCACAGATACGCAGTATTTT. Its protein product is CASTLEGGRTDTQYF.

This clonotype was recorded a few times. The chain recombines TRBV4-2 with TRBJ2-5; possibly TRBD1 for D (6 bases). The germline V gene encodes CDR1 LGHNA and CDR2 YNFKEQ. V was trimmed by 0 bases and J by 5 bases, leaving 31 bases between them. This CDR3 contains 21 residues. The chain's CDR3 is CASSQDPGAGWGRDARETQYF. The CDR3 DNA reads TGTGCCAGCAGCCAAGATCCAGGGGCCGGCTGGGGCCGTGACGCCAGGGAGACCCAGTACTTC.

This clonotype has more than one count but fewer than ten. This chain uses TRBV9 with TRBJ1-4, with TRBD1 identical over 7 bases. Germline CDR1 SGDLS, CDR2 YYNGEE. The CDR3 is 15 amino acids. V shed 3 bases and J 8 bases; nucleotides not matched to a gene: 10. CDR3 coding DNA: TGTGCCAGCAGCGCGTACGGGACAGCTGGCGAAAAACTGTTTTTT. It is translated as CASSAYGTAGEKLFF.

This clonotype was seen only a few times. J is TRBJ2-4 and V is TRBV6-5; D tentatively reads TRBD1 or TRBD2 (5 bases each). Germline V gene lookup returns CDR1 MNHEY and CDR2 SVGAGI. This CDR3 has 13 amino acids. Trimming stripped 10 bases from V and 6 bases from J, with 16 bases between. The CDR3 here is CATGQGLPNIQYF. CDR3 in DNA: TGTGCCACGGGGCAGGGCCTCCCAAACATTCAGTACTTC.

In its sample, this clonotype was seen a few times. The CDR3 loop reads CASSLGLAGARSSYEQYF. The CDR3 bases are TGTGCCAGCAGCTTAGGGCTAGCGGGGGCCAGGAGCTCCTACGAGCAGTACTTC. The chain recombines TRBV7-2 with TRBJ2-7; 10 bases align to TRBD2. V dropped 1 base and J dropped 0; count of bases not matched to a gene: 9. CDR3 size: 18 residues. The germline CDR1 and CDR2 sequences are SGHTA and FQGNSA.

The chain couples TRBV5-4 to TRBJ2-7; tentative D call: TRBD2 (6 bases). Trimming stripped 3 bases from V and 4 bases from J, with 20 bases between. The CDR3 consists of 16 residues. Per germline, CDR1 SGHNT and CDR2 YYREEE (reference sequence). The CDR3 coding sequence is TGTGCCAGCAGCTGGGGCAACCGGGACTGGACATACGAGCAGTACTTC. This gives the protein CASSWGNRDWTYEQYF.

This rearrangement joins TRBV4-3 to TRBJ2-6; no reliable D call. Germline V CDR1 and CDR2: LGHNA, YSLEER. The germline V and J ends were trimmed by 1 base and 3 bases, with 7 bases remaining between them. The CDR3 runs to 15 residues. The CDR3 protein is CASSQGEGGANVLTF. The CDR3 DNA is TGCGCCAGCAGCCAAGGTGAAGGTGGGGCCAACGTCCTGACTTTC.

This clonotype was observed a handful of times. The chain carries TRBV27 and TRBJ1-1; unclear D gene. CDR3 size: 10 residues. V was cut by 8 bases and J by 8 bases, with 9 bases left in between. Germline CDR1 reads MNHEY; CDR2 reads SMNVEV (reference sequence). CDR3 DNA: TGTGCCAGCGGGCCGGGAGAAGCTTTCTTT. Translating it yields CASGPGEAFF.

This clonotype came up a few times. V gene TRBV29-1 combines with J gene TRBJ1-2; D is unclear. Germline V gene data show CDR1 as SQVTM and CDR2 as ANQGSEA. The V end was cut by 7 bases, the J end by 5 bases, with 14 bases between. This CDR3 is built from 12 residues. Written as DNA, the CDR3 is TGCAGCGCCCCAGGACCGGGATATGGCTACACCTTC. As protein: CSAPGPGYGYTF.

The CDR3 spells CASSEFSTDTQYF. In DNA, the CDR3 is TGCGCCAGCAGCGAGTTTAGCACAGATACGCAGTATTTT. The chain joins TRBV5-1 to TRBJ2-3; D uncertain. V gave up 4 bases and J gave up 0 bases, with 6 bases separating them. CDR3 size: 13 residues. The germline gives CDR1 SGHRS, CDR2 YFSETQ.

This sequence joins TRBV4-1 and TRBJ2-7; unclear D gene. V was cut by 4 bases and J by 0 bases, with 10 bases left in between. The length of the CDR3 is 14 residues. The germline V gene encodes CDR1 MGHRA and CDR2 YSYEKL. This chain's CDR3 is CASSRAIHSYEQYV. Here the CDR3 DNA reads TGCGCCAGCAGCCGGGCCATCCACTCCTACGAGCAGTACGTC.